This T cell receptor (beta chain) was sequenced for a study of beta chain features in type 1 diabetes. Expressed TCRB transcripts were sequenced because the isolated RNA had all been reverse transcribed beforehand. Repertoires were generated with immunoSEQ multiplex PCR, while TCRdb's copy carries only in-frame clones and drops some. The sample lists about 250,000 clones, roughly 15% occurring once. Germline CDR1 is SGHTA and CDR2 is FQGNSA. This CDR3 comprises 15 residues. Trimming at V came to 6 bases and at J to 2 bases, leaving 5 bases not matched to a gene. This clone has a handful of counts. This sequence was found in a woman aged 40 to 50 in good health. V gene TRBV7-2 combines with J gene TRBJ2-7, with TRBD2 matching over 12 bases. The sample was naive CD4+ T cells from blood. The CDR3 is CASSWTSGVTYEQYF. The CDR3, as DNA: TGTGCCAGCAGTTGGACTAGCGGGGTAACCTACGAGCAGTACTTC.